This T cell receptor beta chain was sequenced for a study of control samples from healthy donors and cancer patients (dated by TCRdb to 2018 to 2020). Worth noting for this clone: It has no known antigen specificity. Base qualities are not recorded, but no much larger clone differs from it by a single base.

Library creation used the immunoSEQ multiplex PCR assay. The source is immuneACCESS, and TCRdb retained only in-frame sequences with V and J called. Part of the clones is not carried over; for the studies checked, unresolved V genes explain less than half of this, and the remainder is unexplained. The sample table lists 120,000 or so clones, about 83% of them with a count of one. The ten largest clones take up roughly 12% of the sample. The sequencing sample was made of blood. The TCR sequence derives from a man younger than 40 in good health.

This receptor has the CDR3 CATSDPGQAAGANVLTF. The sequenced DNA is TGTGCCACCAGTGATCCGGGACAGGCGGCTGGGGCCAACGTCCTGACTTTC. The chain was built from TRBV24-1 and TRBJ2-6; TRBD1 lines up with 8 middle nucleotides. CDR3 length: 17 amino acids, cysteine to phenylalanine. Left in the record is the CDR3 DNA by itself, 51 bases read in frame from the first base. For this chain, trimming is 3 bases at the V end and 2 bases at the J end, and the number of junction bases without a gene match is 5. The germline V gene sets CDR1 to KGHDR and CDR2 to SFDVKD.